A selection of T cell receptor beta chains follows, all from one sample in a study of blood T cell repertoires in COVID-19. Sequenced by immunoSEQ multiplex PCR; TCRdb stores in-frame clones only, minus some. Of about 670,000 clones detected, 90% appear once; the ten largest clones hold roughly 0.25%. Sequenced material: peripheral blood. The receptors come from a young woman with acute or convalescent COVID-19. The CDR3 runs from the conserved cysteine through the conserved F or W. Each record gives: J gene, V gene, clone size, D gene, CDR3 protein, CDR3 DNA. D genes are given only for firm matches. Size tells how often a clone was seen (once, few, many) or the class of an expanded clone, and some rows leave it out.

j_gene: TRBJ1-1; v_gene: TRBV5-1; abundance: NA; d_gene: NA; CDR3aa: CASSLVRTGSSTEAFF; CDR3nt: TGCGCCAGCAGCTTGGTTCGAACAGGGTCGAGTACTGAAGCTTTCTTT
j_gene: TRBJ1-1; v_gene: TRBV30; abundance: NA; d_gene: TRBD1; CDR3aa: CAWSSWFNRGISEAFF; CDR3nt: TGTGCCTGGAGCAGCTGGTTCAACAGGGGGATTAGTGAAGCTTTCTTT
j_gene: TRBJ2-2; v_gene: TRBV5-1; abundance: NA; d_gene: NA; CDR3aa: CASSPQANTGELFF; CDR3nt: TGCGCCAGCAGCCCTCAGGCGAACACCGGGGAGCTGTTTTTT
j_gene: TRBJ1-1; v_gene: TRBV19; abundance: NA; d_gene: NA; CDR3aa: CASRAEGRGAFF; CDR3nt: TGTGCCAGTAGGGCTGAAGGCCGGGGGGCTTTCTTT
j_gene: TRBJ1-1; v_gene: TRBV5-4; abundance: once; d_gene: TRBD1; CDR3aa: CASSLAGTGGGAFF; CDR3nt: TGTGCCAGCAGCTTGGCCGGGACAGGGGGGGGAGCTTTCTTT
j_gene: TRBJ2-1; v_gene: TRBV7-3; abundance: NA; d_gene: NA; CDR3aa: CASSLDLAGKQFF; CDR3nt: TGTGCCAGCAGCTTAGACTTGGCGGGGAAGCAGTTCTTC
j_gene: TRBJ2-2; v_gene: TRBV30; abundance: NA; d_gene: TRBD2; CDR3aa: CAWSGLSGAIGTGELFF; CDR3nt: TGTGCCTGGAGTGGTCTTAGCGGGGCGATTGGGACCGGGGAGCTGTTTTTT
j_gene: TRBJ2-5; v_gene: TRBV2; abundance: NA; d_gene: NA; CDR3aa: CASGGQLQETQYF; CDR3nt: TGTGCCAGCGGCGGACAGCTGCAAGAGACCCAGTACTTC
j_gene: TRBJ2-7; v_gene: TRBV10-3; abundance: NA; d_gene: NA; CDR3aa: CAISESILQAGEQYF; CDR3nt: TGTGCCATCAGTGAGTCGATTCTTCAAGCGGGCGAGCAGTACTTC
j_gene: TRBJ1-2; v_gene: TRBV29-1; abundance: NA; d_gene: TRBD1; CDR3aa: CSVSVPTGGRDNYGYTF; CDR3nt: TGCAGCGTTTCCGTCCCGACAGGGGGACGGGATAACTATGGCTACACCTTC
j_gene: TRBJ1-2; v_gene: TRBV10-3; abundance: once; d_gene: NA; CDR3aa: CAIATEYYGYTF; CDR3nt: TGTGCCATAGCTACAGAGTACTATGGCTACACCTTC
j_gene: TRBJ2-3; v_gene: TRBV19; abundance: NA; d_gene: TRBD1; CDR3aa: CASSILGTDPTDTQYF; CDR3nt: TGTGCCAGTAGTATTCTTGGGACAGACCCCACAGATACGCAGTATTTT
j_gene: TRBJ1-4; v_gene: TRBV19; abundance: NA; d_gene: NA; CDR3aa: CASRDTTEGEKLFF; CDR3nt: TGTGCCAGTAGGGACACCACAGAAGGTGAAAAACTGTTTTTT
j_gene: TRBJ1-2; v_gene: TRBV10-3; abundance: NA; d_gene: NA; CDR3aa: CAISESLYQGRDGYTF; CDR3nt: TGTGCCATCAGTGAGTCCTTATACCAGGGGCGGGATGGCTACACCTTC
j_gene: TRBJ1-6; v_gene: TRBV5-6; abundance: once; d_gene: NA; CDR3aa: CASSLKVGQGISPLHF; CDR3nt: TGTGCCAGCAGCTTGAAGGTGGGCCAGGGGATTTCACCCCTCCACTTT
j_gene: TRBJ1-2; v_gene: TRBV30; abundance: NA; d_gene: TRBD1; CDR3aa: CAWSGAGTVPPWGYTF; CDR3nt: TGTGCCTGGAGCGGCGCCGGGACAGTCCCCCCGTGGGGCTACACCTTC
j_gene: TRBJ2-1; v_gene: TRBV5-6; abundance: NA; d_gene: NA; CDR3aa: CASSPRGDEQFF; CDR3nt: TGTGCCAGCAGCCCAAGAGGAGATGAGCAGTTCTTC
j_gene: TRBJ2-7; v_gene: TRBV2; abundance: NA; d_gene: NA; CDR3aa: CASSGEVLRYEQYF; CDR3nt: TGTGCCAGCAGTGGTGAGGTTTTGAGATACGAGCAGTACTTC
j_gene: TRBJ2-7; v_gene: TRBV7-2; abundance: NA; d_gene: TRBD1; CDR3aa: CASSLQGVGSEQYF; CDR3nt: TGTGCCAGCAGCTTACAGGGGGTAGGCTCCGAGCAGTACTTC
j_gene: TRBJ1-1; v_gene: TRBV19; abundance: NA; d_gene: NA; CDR3aa: CASSAQGVPARMNTEAFF; CDR3nt: TGTGCCAGTAGTGCCCAGGGCGTACCTGCGAGAATGAACACTGAAGCTTTCTTT
j_gene: TRBJ1-1; v_gene: TRBV12-3/TRBV12-4; abundance: NA; d_gene: NA; CDR3aa: CASSLRGPEAFF; CDR3nt: TGTGCCAGCAGTTTAAGAGGTCCTGAAGCTTTCTTT
j_gene: TRBJ1-1; v_gene: TRBV19; abundance: NA; d_gene: NA; CDR3aa: CASTPLDKTELTEAFF; CDR3nt: TGTGCCAGTACTCCCCTGGACAAAACCGAGCTAACTGAAGCTTTCTTT
j_gene: TRBJ1-1; v_gene: TRBV20-1; abundance: NA; d_gene: NA; CDR3aa: CSASEDSWTEAFF; CDR3nt: TGCAGTGCTAGTGAGGACAGTTGGACTGAAGCTTTCTTT
j_gene: TRBJ2-7; v_gene: TRBV11-2; abundance: NA; d_gene: TRBD2; CDR3aa: CASSLASGIYEQYF; CDR3nt: TGTGCCAGCAGCTTGGCTAGCGGGATTTACGAGCAGTACTTC
j_gene: TRBJ2-2; v_gene: TRBV5-1; abundance: NA; d_gene: TRBD2; CDR3aa: CASSLLIAGETGELFF; CDR3nt: TGCGCCAGCAGCTTGTTGATAGCGGGGGAAACCGGGGAGCTGTTTTTT
j_gene: TRBJ1-1; v_gene: TRBV30; abundance: NA; d_gene: TRBD1; CDR3aa: CAWARQGARAEAFF; CDR3nt: TGTGCCTGGGCCCGACAGGGGGCGAGGGCTGAAGCTTTCTTT
j_gene: TRBJ1-5; v_gene: TRBV20-1; abundance: NA; d_gene: NA; CDR3aa: CSASFRGSNQPQHF; CDR3nt: TGCAGTGCTAGTTTCCGGGGGAGCAATCAGCCCCAGCATTTT
j_gene: TRBJ1-2; v_gene: TRBV7-8; abundance: NA; d_gene: TRBD1; CDR3aa: CASSLRTGVGYTF; CDR3nt: TGTGCCAGCAGCCTCAGGACAGGGGTCGGCTACACCTTC
j_gene: TRBJ1-2; v_gene: TRBV2; abundance: NA; d_gene: NA; CDR3aa: CASSARGQGYTF; CDR3nt: TGTGCCAGCAGTGCCCGCGGGCAGGGCTACACCTTC
j_gene: TRBJ1-4; v_gene: TRBV6-1; abundance: NA; d_gene: TRBD1; CDR3aa: CASSEVPTGGGTNEKLFF; CDR3nt: TGTGCCAGCAGTGAAGTCCCCACAGGGGGCGGAACTAATGAAAAACTGTTTTTT
j_gene: TRBJ1-2; v_gene: TRBV29-1; abundance: NA; d_gene: TRBD1; CDR3aa: CSVEDDRGQRYTF; CDR3nt: TGCAGCGTTGAAGATGACAGGGGGCAACGCTACACCTTC
j_gene: TRBJ1-2; v_gene: TRBV6-2/TRBV6-3; abundance: NA; d_gene: NA; CDR3aa: CASSWTETNYGYTF; CDR3nt: TGTGCCAGCAGTTGGACAGAGACTAACTATGGCTACACCTTC
j_gene: TRBJ1-2; v_gene: TRBV5-4; abundance: NA; d_gene: NA; CDR3aa: CASSPSGGQPLRGYTF; CDR3nt: TGTGCCAGCAGCCCCTCGGGGGGGCAGCCCCTGAGAGGCTACACCTTC
j_gene: TRBJ1-1; v_gene: TRBV19; abundance: NA; d_gene: NA; CDR3aa: CASSIGGGSTEAFF; CDR3nt: TGTGCCAGTAGTATAGGGGGCGGAAGCACTGAAGCTTTCTTT
j_gene: TRBJ2-3; v_gene: TRBV5-1; abundance: NA; d_gene: TRBD2; CDR3aa: CASSLWTSGPRTDTQYF; CDR3nt: TGCGCCAGCAGCTTGTGGACTAGCGGGCCCCGCACAGATACGCAGTATTTT
j_gene: TRBJ2-2; v_gene: TRBV6-6; abundance: NA; d_gene: TRBD1; CDR3aa: CASTPGQLDAGELFF; CDR3nt: TGTGCCAGCACTCCGGGACAGTTAGATGCTGGGGAGCTGTTTTTT
j_gene: TRBJ2-1; v_gene: TRBV24-1; abundance: NA; d_gene: TRBD2; CDR3aa: CATSDLSTSGPFF; CDR3nt: TGTGCCACCAGTGATCTATCGACTAGCGGGCCATTCTTC
j_gene: TRBJ1-3; v_gene: TRBV11-2; abundance: NA; d_gene: TRBD1; CDR3aa: CASSKPGTGRNTIYF; CDR3nt: TGTGCCAGCAGCAAACCCGGGACAGGCAGAAACACCATATATTTT
j_gene: TRBJ1-4; v_gene: TRBV2; abundance: NA; d_gene: NA; CDR3aa: CASRRGGSEKLFF; CDR3nt: TGTGCCAGCCGGAGGGGGGGTAGTGAAAAACTGTTTTTT
j_gene: TRBJ2-2; v_gene: TRBV7-8; abundance: NA; d_gene: TRBD2; CDR3aa: CASSTTSAGELFF; CDR3nt: TGTGCCAGCAGCACGACTAGCGCCGGGGAGCTGTTTTTT
j_gene: TRBJ1-1; v_gene: TRBV5-4; abundance: NA; d_gene: NA; CDR3aa: CASSWMDTYNTEAFF; CDR3nt: TGTGCCAGCAGCTGGATGGACACCTATAACACTGAAGCTTTCTTT
j_gene: TRBJ1-3; v_gene: TRBV7-2; abundance: NA; d_gene: NA; CDR3aa: CASSLVGSSGNTIYF; CDR3nt: TGTGCCAGCAGCTTAGTGGGCAGCTCTGGAAACACCATATATTTT
j_gene: TRBJ1-5; v_gene: TRBV6-5; abundance: once; d_gene: NA; CDR3aa: CASSPLTGLNQPQHF; CDR3nt: TGTGCCAGCAGTCCCCTGACAGGACTTAATCAGCCCCAGCATTTT
j_gene: TRBJ2-7; v_gene: TRBV5-1; abundance: NA; d_gene: TRBD1; CDR3aa: CASSLQGTGEQYF; CDR3nt: TGCGCCAGCAGCTTACAGGGGACGGGGGAGCAGTACTTC
j_gene: TRBJ2-5; v_gene: TRBV3-1/TRBV3-2; abundance: NA; d_gene: TRBD2; CDR3aa: CASSQRLAGEKETQYF; CDR3nt: TGTGCCAGCAGCCAAAGGCTAGCGGGGGAGAAAGAGACCCAGTACTTC
j_gene: TRBJ1-2; v_gene: TRBV24-1; abundance: NA; d_gene: NA; CDR3aa: CATSDYTGGGYTF; CDR3nt: TGTGCCACCAGTGACTACACGGGGGGGGGCTACACCTTC
j_gene: TRBJ1-2; v_gene: TRBV24-1; abundance: NA; d_gene: TRBD1; CDR3aa: CATHGQGDDGYTF; CDR3nt: TGTGCCACCCACGGACAGGGTGATGATGGCTACACCTTC
j_gene: TRBJ2-3; v_gene: TRBV6-1; abundance: NA; d_gene: TRBD2; CDR3aa: CASSERAGGESDTQYF; CDR3nt: TGTGCCAGCAGTGAAAGGGCCGGGGGGGAGTCAGATACGCAGTATTTT
j_gene: TRBJ1-5; v_gene: TRBV5-8; abundance: NA; d_gene: NA; CDR3aa: CASSLSSTLNQPQHF; CDR3nt: TGTGCCAGCAGCTTGAGCTCGACTCTAAATCAGCCCCAGCATTTT
j_gene: TRBJ1-5; v_gene: TRBV2; abundance: NA; d_gene: TRBD1; CDR3aa: CASSPPDRGTLENQPQHF; CDR3nt: TGTGCCAGCAGCCCCCCGGACAGGGGTACGTTGGAGAATCAGCCCCAGCATTTT
j_gene: TRBJ1-5; v_gene: TRBV5-6; abundance: NA; d_gene: TRBD1; CDR3aa: CASSLAHQGESNQPQHF; CDR3nt: TGTGCCAGCAGCTTGGCCCACCAGGGGGAAAGCAATCAGCCCCAGCATTTT
j_gene: TRBJ2-1; v_gene: TRBV11-2; abundance: NA; d_gene: NA; CDR3aa: CASRPLAGEGGNEQFF; CDR3nt: TGTGCCAGCCGACCCCTTGCCGGGGAGGGGGGCAATGAGCAGTTCTTC